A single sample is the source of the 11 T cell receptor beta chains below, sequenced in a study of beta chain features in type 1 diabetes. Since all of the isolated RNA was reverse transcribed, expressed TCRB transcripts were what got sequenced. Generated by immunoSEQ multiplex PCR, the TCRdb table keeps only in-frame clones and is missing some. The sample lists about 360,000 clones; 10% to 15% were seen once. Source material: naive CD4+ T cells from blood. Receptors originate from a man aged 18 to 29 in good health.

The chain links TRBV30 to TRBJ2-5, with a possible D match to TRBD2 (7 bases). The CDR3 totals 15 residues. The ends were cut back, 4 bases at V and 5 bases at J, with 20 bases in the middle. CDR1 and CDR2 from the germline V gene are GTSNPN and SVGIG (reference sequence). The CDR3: CAWTAWGGAGETQYF. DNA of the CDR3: TGTGCCTGGACCGCTTGGGGGGGGGCTGGGGAGACCCAGTACTTC.

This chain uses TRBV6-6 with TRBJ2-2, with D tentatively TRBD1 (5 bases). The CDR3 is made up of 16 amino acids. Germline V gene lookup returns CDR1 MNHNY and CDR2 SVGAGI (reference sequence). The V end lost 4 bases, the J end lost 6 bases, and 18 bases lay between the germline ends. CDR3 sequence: CASSSTSGLGAGELFF. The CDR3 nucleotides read TGTGCCAGCAGTTCAACCTCAGGGTTGGGCGCCGGGGAGCTGTTTTTT.

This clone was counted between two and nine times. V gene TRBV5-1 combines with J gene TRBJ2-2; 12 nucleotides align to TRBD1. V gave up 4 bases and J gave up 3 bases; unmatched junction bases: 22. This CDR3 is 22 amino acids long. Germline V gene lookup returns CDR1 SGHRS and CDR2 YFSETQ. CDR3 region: CASSPGTGGFHGGSVHTGELFF. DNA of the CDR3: TGCGCCAGCAGCCCCGGGACAGGGGGCTTTCATGGCGGGAGCGTCCACACCGGGGAGCTGTTTTTT. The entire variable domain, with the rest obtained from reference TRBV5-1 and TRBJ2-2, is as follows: KAGVTQTPRYLIKTRGQQVTLSCSPISGHRSVSWYQQTPGQGLQFLFEYFSETQRNKGNFPGRFSGRQFSNSRSEMNVSTLELGDSALYLCASSPGTGGFHGGSVHTGELFFGEGSRLTVL.

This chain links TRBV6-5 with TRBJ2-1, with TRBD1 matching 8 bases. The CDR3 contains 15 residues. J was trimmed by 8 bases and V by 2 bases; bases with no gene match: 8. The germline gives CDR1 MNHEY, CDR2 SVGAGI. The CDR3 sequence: CASSYVRGRGDEQFF. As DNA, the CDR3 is TGTGCCAGCAGTTACGTCAGGGGGCGCGGGGATGAGCAGTTCTTC.

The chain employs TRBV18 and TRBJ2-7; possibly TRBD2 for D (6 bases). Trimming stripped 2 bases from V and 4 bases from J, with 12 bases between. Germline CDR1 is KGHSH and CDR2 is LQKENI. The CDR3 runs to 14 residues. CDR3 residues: CASSPAAGLYEQYF. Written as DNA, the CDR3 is TGTGCCAGCTCACCAGCGGCTGGACTATACGAGCAGTACTTC.

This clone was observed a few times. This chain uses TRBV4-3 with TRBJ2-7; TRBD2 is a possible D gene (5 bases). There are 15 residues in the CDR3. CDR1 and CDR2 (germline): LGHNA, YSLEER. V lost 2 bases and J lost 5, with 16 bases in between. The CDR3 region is CASSQLTSGNDEQYF. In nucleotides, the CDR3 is TGCGCCAGCAGCCAACTGACGAGCGGTAACGACGAGCAGTACTTC.

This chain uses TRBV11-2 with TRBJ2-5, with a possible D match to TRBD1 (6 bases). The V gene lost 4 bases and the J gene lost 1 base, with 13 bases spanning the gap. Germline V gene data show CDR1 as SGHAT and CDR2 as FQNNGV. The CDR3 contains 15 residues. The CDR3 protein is CASSSTGQSQETQYF. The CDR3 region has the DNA TGTGCCAGCAGCTCCACCGGACAGAGCCAAGAGACCCAGTACTTC.

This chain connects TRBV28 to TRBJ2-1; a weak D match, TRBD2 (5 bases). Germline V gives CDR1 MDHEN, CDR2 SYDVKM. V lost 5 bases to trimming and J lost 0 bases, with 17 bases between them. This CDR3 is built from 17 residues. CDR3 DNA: TGTGCCAGCAGTCCCCGGACTGGCATCCCCTCCTACAATGAGCAGTTCTTC. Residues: CASSPRTGIPSYNEQFF.

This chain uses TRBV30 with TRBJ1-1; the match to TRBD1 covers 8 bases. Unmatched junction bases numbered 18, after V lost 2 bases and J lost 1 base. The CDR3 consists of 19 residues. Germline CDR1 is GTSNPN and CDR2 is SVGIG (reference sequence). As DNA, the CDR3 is TGTGCCTGGAGTACCCTACGAAGTACAGGGGGACGGTGGAACACTGAAGCTTTCTTT. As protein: CAWSTLRSTGGRWNTEAFF.

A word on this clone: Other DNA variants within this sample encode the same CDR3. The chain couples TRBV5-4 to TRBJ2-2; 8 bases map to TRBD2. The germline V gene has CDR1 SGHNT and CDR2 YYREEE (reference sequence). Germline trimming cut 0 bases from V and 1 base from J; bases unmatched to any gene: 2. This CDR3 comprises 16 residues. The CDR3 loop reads CASSLGLAGNTGELFF. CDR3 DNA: TGTGCCAGCAGCTTGGGGCTAGCGGGGAACACCGGGGAGCTGTTTTTT.

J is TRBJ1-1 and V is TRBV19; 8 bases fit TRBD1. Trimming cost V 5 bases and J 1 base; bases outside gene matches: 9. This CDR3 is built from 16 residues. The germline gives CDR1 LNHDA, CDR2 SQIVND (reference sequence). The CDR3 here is CASSGPSRGRNTEAFF. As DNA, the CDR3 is TGTGCCAGTAGTGGACCAAGCAGGGGGCGGAACACTGAAGCTTTCTTT.